This is a list of T cell receptor beta chains from one sample in a study of T-cell reconstitution after alpha-beta-depleted transplantation in children. TCRdb reprocessed the PCR reads via MiXCR and lists one record per CDR3 protein. The sample carries around 600,000 distinct CDR3 sequences, 20% to 25% recorded once. The material sequenced was PBMCs, mostly from graft donor cells, taken 360 days after TCRalphabeta/CD19-depleted stem cell transplant. The receptors derive from a boy under three years old who had a stem cell transplant for acute myeloid leukemia, so the T cells may come from the graft donor. Each CDR3 is given with its conserved first and last residue. The D gene is left open where the match is weak. Only some rows state a clone size, as once, few, many or a class for expanded clones.

size,D,J,V,CDR3,DNA
NA,NA,TRBJ2-3,TRBV28,CASSFKGRTDTQYF,TGTGCCAGCAGTTTTAAGGGAAGGACAGATACGCAGTATTTT
few,TRBD1,TRBJ2-3,TRBV20-1,CSARGTGRPTDTQYF,TGCAGTGCTAGAGGGACAGGGCGCCCAACAGATACGCAGTATTTT
NA,NA,TRBJ1-1,TRBV20-1,CSAREEGTFNTEAFF,TGCAGTGCTAGAGAAGAGGGCACCTTTAACACTGAAGCTTTCTTT
NA,TRBD1,TRBJ2-5,TRBV6-1,CASSLATGSGETQYF,TGTGCCAGCAGCCTTGCGACAGGGTCGGGGGAGACCCAGTACTTC
NA,TRBD1,TRBJ1-5,TRBV4-2,CASSQGDRVEEPQHF,TGTGCCAGCAGCCAAGGGGACAGGGTCGAGGAGCCCCAGCATTTT
many,TRBD2,TRBJ2-1,TRBV3-1,CASSQDWASGDNEQFF,TGTGCCAGCAGCCAAGATTGGGCTAGCGGGGATAATGAGCAGTTCTTC
NA,NA,TRBJ2-2,TRBV6-5,CASSFRAGTGELFF,TGTGCCAGCAGTTTCCGGGCAGGGACCGGGGAGCTGTTTTTT
few,TRBD1,TRBJ1-2,TRBV14,CASSLQGQIYGYTF,TGTGCCAGCAGCCTACAGGGACAGATATACGGCTACACCTTC
NA,TRBD1,TRBJ2-5,TRBV24-1,CATSDLQGASQETQYF,TGTGCCACCAGTGATTTGCAGGGGGCATCTCAAGAGACCCAGTACTTC
NA,NA,TRBJ1-4,TRBV5-5,CASSFGRLLFF,TGTGCCAGCAGCTTCGGCCGGCTCCTGTTTTTT
few,TRBD2,TRBJ2-7,TRBV20-1,CSAGSGGPYEQYF,TGCAGTGCTGGGAGCGGGGGACCCTACGAGCAGTACTTC
NA,TRBD1,TRBJ1-2,TRBV4-3,CASSQDQGQTYGYTF,TGCGCCAGCAGCCAAGATCAGGGACAGACCTATGGCTACACCTTC
NA,TRBD2,TRBJ2-1,TRBV5-1,CASSTGTSSVNEQFF,TGCGCCAGCAGTACCGGGACTAGCTCAGTCAATGAGCAGTTCTTC
many,NA,TRBJ2-1,TRBV25-1,CASSGHPGTSGGNEQFF,TGTGCCAGCAGTGGCCACCCCGGGACTTCTGGAGGGAATGAGCAGTTCTTC
NA,TRBD1,TRBJ2-7,TRBV20-1,CSARLRDRENEQYF,TGCAGTGCTAGACTCCGGGACAGGGAAAACGAGCAGTACTTC
many,NA,TRBJ2-7,TRBV6-1,CASASGLAVGYEQYF,TGTGCCAGTGCGTCAGGGCTAGCAGTCGGGTACGAGCAGTACTTC
few,TRBD1,TRBJ2-1,TRBV25-1,CASSGPGTGALGYNEQFF,TGTGCCAGCAGTGGTCCCGGGACAGGGGCCTTAGGCTACAATGAGCAGTTCTTC
NA,TRBD1,TRBJ2-3,TRBV11-3,CASSQGDRVASTDTQYF,TGTGCCAGCAGCCAGGGGGACAGGGTCGCTTCCACAGATACGCAGTATTTT
NA,NA,TRBJ2-2,TRBV24-1,CATSDQDSSNTGELFF,TGTGCCACCAGTGATCAAGACAGTTCGAACACCGGGGAGCTGTTTTTT
NA,NA,TRBJ1-4,TRBV7-9,CASSLLSVEKLFF,TGTGCCAGCAGCTTACTAAGCGTTGAAAAACTGTTTTTT
few,NA,TRBJ2-7,TRBV29-1,CSVGRALTYEQYF,TGCAGCGTTGGACGGGCACTCACCTACGAGCAGTACTTC
few,TRBD1,TRBJ1-6,TRBV27,CASSRTGVNSPLHF,TGTGCCAGCAGCAGGACAGGGGTGAATTCACCCCTCCACTTT
NA,NA,TRBJ1-1,TRBV20-1,CSARAPGGLTEAFF,TGCAGTGCTAGAGCCCCCGGGGGGTTAACTGAAGCTTTCTTT
few,NA,TRBJ1-2,TRBV6-2/TRBV6-3,CASSYSGVSGYTF,TGTGCCAGCAGTTACTCGGGGGTGTCCGGCTACACCTTC
NA,NA,TRBJ2-6,TRBV4-1,CASSPGPAGTISGANVLTF,TGCGCCAGCAGCCCTGGCCCGGCAGGAACCATCTCTGGGGCCAACGTCCTGACTTTC
many,NA,TRBJ2-7,TRBV20-1,CSARVRGGGGYEQYF,TGCAGTGCTAGAGTTCGAGGGGGGGGCGGGTACGAGCAGTACTTC
NA,NA,TRBJ1-4,TRBV7-2,CASSSKYTTGGSEKLFF,TGTGCCAGCAGCTCCAAATATACGACCGGGGGGAGTGAAAAACTGTTTTTT
many,TRBD1,TRBJ2-6,TRBV20-1,CSAAGGSGANVLTF,TGCAGTGCTGCAGGGGGCTCTGGGGCCAACGTCCTGACTTTC
many,NA,TRBJ2-2,TRBV20-1,CSARAGRGNTGELFF,TGCAGTGCTAGAGCGGGCAGGGGGAACACCGGGGAGCTGTTTTTT
NA,TRBD1,TRBJ1-1,TRBV20-1,CSAPGQGSVNTEAFF,TGCAGTGCCCCTGGACAGGGGAGCGTGAACACTGAAGCTTTCTTT
few,NA,TRBJ2-7,TRBV5-6,CASSLEGRFYEQYF,TGTGCCAGCAGCTTAGAGGGACGTTTCTACGAGCAGTACTTC
few,NA,TRBJ1-3,TRBV7-9,CASSLLLTDTIYF,TGTGCCAGCAGCTTACTCTTGACGGACACCATATATTTT
many,NA,TRBJ2-1,TRBV12-3/TRBV12-4,CASSVQSGGLYNEQFF,TGTGCCAGCAGTGTCCAGAGCGGAGGTTTATACAATGAGCAGTTCTTC
many,NA,TRBJ2-1,TRBV15,CATTASSYNEQFF,TGTGCCACGACAGCCAGCTCCTACAATGAGCAGTTCTTC
few,TRBD1,TRBJ1-2,TRBV20-1,CSATGTGLAAGYTF,TGCAGTGCAACCGGGACAGGGTTGGCGGCGGGCTACACCTTC
NA,TRBD1,TRBJ1-2,TRBV4-3,CASSQPHGTGSRGYTF,TGCGCCAGCAGCCAGCCCCACGGGACAGGGAGTAGAGGCTACACCTTC
NA,NA,TRBJ2-1,TRBV6-1,CASNVGAYNEQFF,TGTGCCAGCAACGTGGGGGCGTACAATGAGCAGTTCTTC
few,TRBD1,TRBJ2-5,TRBV20-1,CSAHPLGQGSQETQYF,TGCAGTGCTCACCCGCTGGGACAGGGAAGTCAAGAAACCCAGTACTTC
NA,NA,TRBJ1-6,TRBV12-3/TRBV12-4,CASSSSSSGTVFRNSPLHF,TGTGCCAGCAGTTCCAGTAGCTCCGGGACGGTGTTTCGAAATTCACCCCTCCACTTT
once,NA,TRBJ2-7,TRBV4-3,CASSPDVRTNSFGYEQYF,TGCGCCAGCAGCCCGGATGTCCGGACGAATAGCTTTGGCTACGAGCAGTACTTC
few,NA,TRBJ1-2,TRBV12-3/TRBV12-4,CASSFLGDYGYTF,TGTGCCAGCAGTTTTCTGGGTGACTATGGCTACACCTTC
few,NA,TRBJ2-1,TRBV10-2,CASRAEGPTYNEQFF,TGCGCCAGCAGGGCGGAAGGACCAACCTACAATGAGCAGTTCTTC
many,TRBD1,TRBJ1-4,TRBV28,CASSLQGANEKLFF,TGTGCCAGCAGCCTACAGGGGGCGAATGAAAAACTGTTTTTT
few,TRBD2,TRBJ2-1,TRBV6-5,CASSYQALAGAPHEQFF,TGTGCCAGCAGTTACCAGGCCCTAGCGGGGGCCCCCCATGAGCAGTTCTTC
many,NA,TRBJ2-3,TRBV7-3,CASSFQPSGADTQYF,TGTGCCAGCAGCTTTCAGCCAAGCGGCGCAGATACGCAGTATTTT